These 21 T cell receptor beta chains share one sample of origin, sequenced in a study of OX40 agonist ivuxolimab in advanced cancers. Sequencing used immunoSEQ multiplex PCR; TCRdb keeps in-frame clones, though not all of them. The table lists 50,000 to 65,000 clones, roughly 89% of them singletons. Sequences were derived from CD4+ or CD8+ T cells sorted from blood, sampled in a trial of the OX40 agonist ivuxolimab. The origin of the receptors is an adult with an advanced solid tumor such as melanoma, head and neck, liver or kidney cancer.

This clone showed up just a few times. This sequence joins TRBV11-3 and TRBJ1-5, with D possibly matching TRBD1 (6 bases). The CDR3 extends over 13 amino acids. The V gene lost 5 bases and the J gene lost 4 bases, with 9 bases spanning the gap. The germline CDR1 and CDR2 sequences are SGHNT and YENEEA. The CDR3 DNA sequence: TGTGCCAGCAGCAAACAGGGTAATCAGCCCCAGCATTTT. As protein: CASSKQGNQPQHF.

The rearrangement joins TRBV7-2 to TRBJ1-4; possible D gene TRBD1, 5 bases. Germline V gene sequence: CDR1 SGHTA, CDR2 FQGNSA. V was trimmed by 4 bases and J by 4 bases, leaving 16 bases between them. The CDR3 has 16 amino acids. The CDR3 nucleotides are TGTGCCAGCAGCTATGGGTCGGGACGGCTTAATGAAAAACTGTTTTTT. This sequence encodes CASSYGSGRLNEKLFF.

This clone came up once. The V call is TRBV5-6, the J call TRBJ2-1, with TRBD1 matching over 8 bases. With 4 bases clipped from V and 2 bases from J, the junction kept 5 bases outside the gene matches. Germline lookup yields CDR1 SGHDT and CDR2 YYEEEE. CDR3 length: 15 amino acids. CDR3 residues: CASSRLGQAYNEQFF. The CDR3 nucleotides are TGTGCCAGCAGCCGCCTGGGACAGGCCTACAATGAGCAGTTCTTC.

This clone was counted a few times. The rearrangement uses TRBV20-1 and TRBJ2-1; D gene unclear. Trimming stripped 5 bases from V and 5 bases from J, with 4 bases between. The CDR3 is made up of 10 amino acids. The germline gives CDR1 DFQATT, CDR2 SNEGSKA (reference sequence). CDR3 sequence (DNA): TGCAGTGCTGGGCACAATGAGCAGTTCTTC. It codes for CSAGHNEQFF.

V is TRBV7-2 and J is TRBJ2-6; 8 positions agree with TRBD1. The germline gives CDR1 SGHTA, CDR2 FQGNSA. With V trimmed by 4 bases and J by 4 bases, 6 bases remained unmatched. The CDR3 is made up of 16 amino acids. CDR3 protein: CASSWETGVGANVLTF. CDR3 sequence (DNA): TGTGCCAGCAGCTGGGAGACAGGGGTCGGGGCCAACGTCCTGACTTTC.

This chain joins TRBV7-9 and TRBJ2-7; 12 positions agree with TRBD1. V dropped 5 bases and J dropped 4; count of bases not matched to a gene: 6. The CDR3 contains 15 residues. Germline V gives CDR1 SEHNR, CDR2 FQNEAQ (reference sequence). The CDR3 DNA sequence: TGTGCCAGCAGCCATTCGGGACAGGGGGCTTACGAGCAGTACTTC. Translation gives CASSHSGQGAYEQYF.

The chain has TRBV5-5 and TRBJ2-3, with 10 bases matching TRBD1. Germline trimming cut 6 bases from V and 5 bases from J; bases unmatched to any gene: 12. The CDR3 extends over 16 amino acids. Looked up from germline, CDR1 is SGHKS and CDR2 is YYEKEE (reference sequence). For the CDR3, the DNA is TGTGCCAGCAACAACTACTGGGACAGGGGCCGAGATACGCAGTATTTT. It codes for CASNNYWDRGRDTQYF.

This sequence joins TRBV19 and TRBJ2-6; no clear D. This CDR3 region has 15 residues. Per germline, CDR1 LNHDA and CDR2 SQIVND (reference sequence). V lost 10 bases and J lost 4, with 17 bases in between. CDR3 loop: CATGPSGIGANVLTF. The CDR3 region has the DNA TGTGCCACAGGACCCTCCGGAATAGGGGCCAACGTCCTGACTTTC. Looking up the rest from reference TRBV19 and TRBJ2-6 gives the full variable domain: DGGITQSPKYLFRKEGQNVTLSCEQNLNHDAMYWYRQDPGQGLRLIYYSQIVNDFQKGDIAEGYSVSREKKESFPLTVTSAQKNPTAFYLCATGPSGIGANVLTFGAGSRLTVL.

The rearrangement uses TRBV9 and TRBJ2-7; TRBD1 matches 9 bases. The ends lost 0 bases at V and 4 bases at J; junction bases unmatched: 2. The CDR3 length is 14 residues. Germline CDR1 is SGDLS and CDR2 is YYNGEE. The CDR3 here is CASSVGQGDYEQYF. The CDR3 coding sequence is TGTGCCAGCAGCGTAGGACAGGGGGATTACGAGCAGTACTTC.

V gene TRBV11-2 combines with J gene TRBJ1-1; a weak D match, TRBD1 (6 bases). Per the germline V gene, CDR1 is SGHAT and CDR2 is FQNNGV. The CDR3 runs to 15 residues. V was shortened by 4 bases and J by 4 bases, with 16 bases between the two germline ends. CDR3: CASSWSGGEGTEAFF. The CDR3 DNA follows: TGTGCCAGCAGCTGGAGCGGGGGCGAGGGCACTGAAGCTTTCTTT.

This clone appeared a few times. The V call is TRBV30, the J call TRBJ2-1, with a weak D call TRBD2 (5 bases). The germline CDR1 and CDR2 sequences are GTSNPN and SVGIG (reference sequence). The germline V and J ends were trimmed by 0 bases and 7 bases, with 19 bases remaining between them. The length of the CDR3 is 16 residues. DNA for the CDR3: TGTGCCTGGAGTGTTAGGACTCGATCTTGGTCTAATGAGCAGTTCTTC. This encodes CAWSVRTRSWSNEQFF.

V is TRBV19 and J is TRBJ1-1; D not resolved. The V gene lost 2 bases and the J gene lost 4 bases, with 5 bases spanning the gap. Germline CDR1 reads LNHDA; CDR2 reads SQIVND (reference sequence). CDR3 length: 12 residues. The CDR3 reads CASSIQSTEAFF. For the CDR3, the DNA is TGTGCCAGTAGTATACAGAGCACTGAAGCTTTCTTT.

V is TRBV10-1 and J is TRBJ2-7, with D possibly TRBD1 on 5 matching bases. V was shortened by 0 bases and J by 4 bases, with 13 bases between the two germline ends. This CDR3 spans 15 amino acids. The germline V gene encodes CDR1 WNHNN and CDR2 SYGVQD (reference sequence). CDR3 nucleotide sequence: TGCGCCAGCAGTGAGTCGGTAGGCGCAGGGTACGAGCAGTACTTC. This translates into CASSESVGAGYEQYF.

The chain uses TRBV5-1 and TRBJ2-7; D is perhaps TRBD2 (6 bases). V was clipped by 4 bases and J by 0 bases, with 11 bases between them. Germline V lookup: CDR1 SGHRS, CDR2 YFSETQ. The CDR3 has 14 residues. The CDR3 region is CASSRDLSSYEQYF. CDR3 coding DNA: TGCGCCAGCAGCCGGGACTTAAGCTCCTACGAGCAGTACTTC.

The CDR3 nucleotides are TGTGCCTGGAGTGTCGGCATAGGTATCGGGGAGCTGTTTTTT. Translating it yields CAWSVGIGIGELFF. V is TRBV30 and J is TRBJ2-2; D ambiguous. V was trimmed by 0 bases and J by 7 bases, leaving 12 bases between them. From germline, CDR1 is GTSNPN and CDR2 SVGIG (reference sequence). This CDR3 is built from 14 residues.

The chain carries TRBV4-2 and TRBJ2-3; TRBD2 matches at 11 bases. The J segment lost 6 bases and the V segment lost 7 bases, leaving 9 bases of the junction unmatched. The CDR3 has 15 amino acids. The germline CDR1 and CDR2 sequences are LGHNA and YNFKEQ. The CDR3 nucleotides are TGTGCCAGCAATACCGGCCCTAGCGGGAGGGATACGCAGTATTTT. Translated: CASNTGPSGRDTQYF.

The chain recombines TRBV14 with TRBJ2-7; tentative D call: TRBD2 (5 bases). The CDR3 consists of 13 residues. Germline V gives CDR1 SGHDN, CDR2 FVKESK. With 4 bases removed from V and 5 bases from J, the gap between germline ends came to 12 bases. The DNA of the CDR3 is TGTGCCAGCAGCCCCTACCCGGGAAACGAGCAGTACTTC. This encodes CASSPYPGNEQYF.

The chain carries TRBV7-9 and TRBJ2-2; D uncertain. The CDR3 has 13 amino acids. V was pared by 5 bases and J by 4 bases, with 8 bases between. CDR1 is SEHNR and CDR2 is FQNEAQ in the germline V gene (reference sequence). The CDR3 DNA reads TGTGCCAGCAGCATGACACGCACCGGGGAGCTGTTTTTT. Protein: CASSMTRTGELFF.

The DNA of the CDR3 is TGTGCCAGCAGCCAAGCTCTACAGTTGAACACCGGGGAGCTGTTTTTT. Translating it yields CASSQALQLNTGELFF. This chain links TRBV14 with TRBJ2-2; D is uncertain. The CDR3 sequence is 16 residues long. V shed 1 base and J shed 1 base, with 10 bases lying between them. Germline assignment: CDR1 SGHDN and CDR2 FVKESK.

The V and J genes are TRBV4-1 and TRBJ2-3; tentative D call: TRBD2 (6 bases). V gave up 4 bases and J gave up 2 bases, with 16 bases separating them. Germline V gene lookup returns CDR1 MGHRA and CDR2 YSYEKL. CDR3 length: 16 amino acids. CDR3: CASSLPTGLPTDTQYF. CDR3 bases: TGCGCCAGCAGCCTGCCTACGGGACTCCCCACAGATACGCAGTATTTT.

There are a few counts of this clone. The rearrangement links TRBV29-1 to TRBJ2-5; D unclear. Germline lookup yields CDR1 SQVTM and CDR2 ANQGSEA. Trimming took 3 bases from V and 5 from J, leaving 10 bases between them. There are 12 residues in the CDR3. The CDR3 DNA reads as TGCAGCGTTGAGGGTCTTATGGAGACCCAGTACTTC. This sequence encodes CSVEGLMETQYF.